The rows below give T cell receptor beta chains drawn from one sample of a study of a mutant IDH1 vaccine in newly diagnosed glioma. Sequencing used immunoSEQ multiplex PCR; TCRdb keeps in-frame clones, though not all of them. The sample shows about 24,000 clones, approximately 90% of them seen only once. Sequencing used PBMCs, obtained from a glioma patient treated with radiotherapy, temozolomide or both. The source is a man aged 25-40 years with glioma. Each CDR3 is given with its conserved first and last residue. Fields, in order: D gene, V gene, J gene, CDR3 protein, CDR3 DNA. The D gene is left open where the match is weak.

d_call: TRBD2
v_call: TRBV10-1
j_call: TRBJ2-1
cdr3_aa: CASSDRGRALYNEQFF
cdr3_nt: TGCGCCAGCAGTGACCGGGGGAGGGCCCTCTACAATGAGCAGTTCTTC

d_call: NA
v_call: TRBV5-6
j_call: TRBJ1-5
cdr3_aa: CASSLGLGGLGQPQHF
cdr3_nt: TGTGCCAGCAGCTTGGGGCTCGGGGGGCTGGGTCAGCCCCAGCATTTT

d_call: NA
v_call: TRBV4-1
j_call: TRBJ1-5
cdr3_aa: CASSQEGESPNQPQHF
cdr3_nt: TGCGCCAGCAGCCAAGAGGGGGAGAGCCCTAATCAGCCCCAGCATTTT

d_call: NA
v_call: TRBV7-8
j_call: TRBJ2-7
cdr3_aa: CASSLGRGGEQYF
cdr3_nt: TGTGCCAGCAGCTTAGGCAGGGGTGGCGAGCAGTACTTC

d_call: NA
v_call: TRBV6-6
j_call: TRBJ2-3
cdr3_aa: CASSYDGRATDTQYF
cdr3_nt: TGTGCCAGCAGTTATGACGGCAGGGCCACAGATACGCAGTATTTT

d_call: TRBD2
v_call: TRBV5-6
j_call: TRBJ2-1
cdr3_aa: CASSFLAGEVYNEQFF
cdr3_nt: TGTGCCAGCAGCTTTTTAGCGGGAGAGGTTTACAATGAGCAGTTCTTC

d_call: TRBD1
v_call: TRBV2
j_call: TRBJ1-5
cdr3_aa: CASSQQGGDQPQHF
cdr3_nt: TGTGCCAGCAGCCAGCAGGGGGGGGATCAGCCCCAGCATTTT

d_call: TRBD2
v_call: TRBV19
j_call: TRBJ2-3
cdr3_aa: CASMRTRTDTQYF
cdr3_nt: TGTGCCAGTATGAGGACTAGAACAGATACGCAGTATTTT

d_call: NA
v_call: TRBV7-9
j_call: TRBJ1-5
cdr3_aa: CASSLAQDSNQPQHF
cdr3_nt: TGTGCCAGCAGCTTAGCTCAAGATAGCAATCAGCCCCAGCATTTT

d_call: TRBD2
v_call: TRBV7-9
j_call: TRBJ2-1
cdr3_aa: CASRKAGSGSDEQFF
cdr3_nt: TGTGCCAGCAGAAAAGCCGGTAGCGGGAGTGATGAGCAGTTCTTC

d_call: TRBD1
v_call: TRBV5-6
j_call: TRBJ2-2
cdr3_aa: CASSRGQGGTGELFF
cdr3_nt: TGTGCCAGCAGCCGCGGACAGGGGGGCACCGGGGAGCTGTTTTTT

d_call: NA
v_call: TRBV6-1
j_call: TRBJ1-2
cdr3_aa: CASSEAVYGYTF
cdr3_nt: TGTGCCAGCAGTGAAGCCGTCTATGGCTACACCTTC

d_call: NA
v_call: TRBV11-2
j_call: TRBJ2-7
cdr3_aa: CASSPTGGVDSYEQYF
cdr3_nt: TGTGCCAGCAGCCCCACAGGAGGGGTGGACTCCTACGAGCAGTACTTC